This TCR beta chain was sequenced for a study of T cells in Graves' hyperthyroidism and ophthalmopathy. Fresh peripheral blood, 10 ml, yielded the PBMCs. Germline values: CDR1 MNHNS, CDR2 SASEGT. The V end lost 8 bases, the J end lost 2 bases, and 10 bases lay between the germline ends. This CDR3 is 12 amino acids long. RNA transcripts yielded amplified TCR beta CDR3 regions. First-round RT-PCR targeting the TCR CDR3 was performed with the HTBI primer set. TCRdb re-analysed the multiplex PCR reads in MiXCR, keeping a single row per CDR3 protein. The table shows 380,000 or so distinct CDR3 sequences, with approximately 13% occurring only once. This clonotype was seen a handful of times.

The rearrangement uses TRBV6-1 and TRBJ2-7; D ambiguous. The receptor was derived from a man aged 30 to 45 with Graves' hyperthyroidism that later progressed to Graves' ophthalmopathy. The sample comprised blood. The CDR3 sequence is CASGGSAYEQYF. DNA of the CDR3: TGTGCCAGCGGCGGTTCGGCCTACGAGCAGTACTTC.